A single sample is the source of the 26 T cell receptor beta chains below, sequenced in a study of shared T cell receptors in the human thymus. Generated by immunoSEQ multiplex PCR, the TCRdb table keeps only in-frame clones and is missing some. The sample lists 500,000 to 750,000 clones; 88% were seen once. The same sample was also used in a study of human thymus T cells.

The sequenced sample was thymocytes. Receptor source: a boy in the first two years of life with a congenital heart defect.

This clone was seen only once. The rearrangement uses TRBV6-4 and TRBJ2-6, with 8 bases aligning to TRBD1. Trimming cost V 0 bases and J 2 bases; bases outside gene matches: 3. The germline gives CDR1 MRHNA, CDR2 SNTAGT. The CDR3 totals 17 residues. In DNA form, the CDR3 reads TGTGCCAGCAGTGACTCCCGGACAGGGACTGGGGCCAACGTCCTGACTTTC. Translation: CASSDSRTGTGANVLTF.

The chain uses TRBV5-4 and TRBJ2-2, with 9 bases fitting TRBD2. The CDR3 sequence is 17 residues long. Germline V lookup: CDR1 SGHNT, CDR2 YYREEE (reference sequence). V lost 0 bases to trimming and J lost 0 bases; unmatched junction nucleotides: 3. CDR3 coding DNA: TGTGCCAGCAGCTTGGTTCCTAGCGGGACGAACACCGGGGAGCTGTTTTTT. Translated, it gives CASSLVPSGTNTGELFF.

The J gene is TRBJ2-3, the V gene TRBV27, with 9 bases that match TRBD1. Germline loops: CDR1 MNHEY, CDR2 SMNVEV (reference sequence). J was trimmed by 3 bases and V by 1 base; bases with no gene match: 2. CDR3 size: 15 residues. The CDR3 nucleotides read TGTGCCAGCAGTTTATACAGGGGGCGGACAGATACGCAGTATTTT. Translating it yields CASSLYRGRTDTQYF.

This clone turned up a few times. This chain joins TRBV5-8 and TRBJ1-3; D is unclear. V lost 2 bases and J 0 bases, leaving 6 bases between the germline ends. The length of the CDR3 is 14 residues. Germline V CDR1 and CDR2: SGHTS, YDEGEE. For the CDR3, the DNA is TGTGCCAGCAGCTTTTTCTACTCTGGAAACACCATATATTTT. The encoded protein is CASSFFYSGNTIYF.

In this sample, this clone turned up once. V is TRBV5-4 and J is TRBJ2-5; maybe TRBD2 (5 bases). Germline CDR1 SGHNT, CDR2 YYREEE (reference sequence). V was trimmed by 6 bases and J by 9 bases, leaving 27 bases between them. This CDR3 region has 16 residues. In DNA, the CDR3 is TGTGCCAGCACCCCCCCGGGCACTAGGCCGATGGAGGCCCAGTACTTC. Translation: CASTPPGTRPMEAQYF.

The J gene is TRBJ2-7, the V gene TRBV30; the D is unclear. Germline V gives CDR1 GTSNPN, CDR2 SVGIG (reference sequence). The CDR3 has 15 residues. V dropped 3 bases and J dropped 3 bases, with 18 bases sitting between them. The CDR3 nucleotides read TGTGCCTGGAGAGAACCCACCCGCACAGTCTACGAGCAGTACTTC. It encodes CAWREPTRTVYEQYF.

This sequence joins TRBV27 and TRBJ1-1, with no clear D. Germline V gene data show CDR1 as MNHEY and CDR2 as SMNVEV (reference sequence). The length of the CDR3 is 15 residues. With 5 bases removed from V and 10 bases from J, the gap between germline ends came to 23 bases. CDR3 coding DNA: TGTGCCAGCAGTCCACCTGGGCAGCCCCTAGGGAGAGCTTTCTTT. It yields the protein CASSPPGQPLGRAFF.

The J gene is TRBJ2-1, the V gene TRBV7-2; D may be TRBD2 (6 bases). Germline V gene data show CDR1 as SGHTA and CDR2 as FQGNSA. The CDR3 has 14 residues. V was shortened by 5 bases and J by 3 bases, with 11 bases between the two germline ends. The CDR3 bases are TGTGCCAGCAGCAACCCGACTAGCTACAATGAGCAGTTCTTC. Its translation: CASSNPTSYNEQFF.

This clone was seen once. This chain uses TRBV7-3 with TRBJ2-3, with D unresolved. The CDR3 loop spans 13 amino acids. The germline V gene has CDR1 SGHTA and CDR2 FQGTGA. V lost 5 bases and J lost 6, with 12 bases in between. The CDR3, as DNA: TGTGCCAGCAGCCACCTCCGAGGTGATACGCAGTATTTT. Translating it yields CASSHLRGDTQYF.

The rearrangement joins TRBV7-9 to TRBJ2-7; D possibly corresponds to TRBD2 (5 bases). The V gene's germline CDR1 is SEHNR and CDR2 FQNEAQ (reference sequence). The CDR3 runs 16 residues. The germline V and J ends were trimmed by 2 bases and 1 base, with 15 bases remaining between them. CDR3 DNA sequence: TGTGCCAGCAGCTTAACTTTCGAGGGTGGTTCCTACGAGCAGTACTTC. Amino acids: CASSLTFEGGSYEQYF.

This chain links TRBV6-1 with TRBJ2-1, with 9 nucleotides matching TRBD2. Germline-derived CDR1 and CDR2 are MNHNS and SASEGT. The CDR3 contains 16 residues. The V gene end was trimmed by 3 bases and the J gene end by 4 bases; junction bases not matched to a gene: 7. DNA for the CDR3: TGTGCCAGCAGTGAGCCTAGCGGGACTAGATACAATGAGCAGTTCTTC. It encodes CASSEPSGTRYNEQFF.

V usage is TRBV6-5 and J usage is TRBJ1-2; 9 bases are shared with TRBD1. CDR1 and CDR2 from the germline V gene are MNHEY and SVGAGI. CDR3 length: 14 amino acids. The trim removed 5 bases at V and 7 bases at J, leaving 8 bases unmatched. The CDR3 region is CASSAGTGSCGYTF. CDR3 nucleotides: TGTGCCAGCAGTGCCGGGACAGGGTCCTGTGGCTACACCTTC.

This chain joins TRBV6-4 and TRBJ2-7; the match to TRBD2 covers 10 bases. The V gene's germline CDR1 is MRHNA and CDR2 SNTAGT. The CDR3 contains 16 residues. V gave up 3 bases and J gave up 3 bases; unmatched junction bases: 8. DNA of the CDR3: TGTGCCAGCAGTGAAGCTAGCGGGAGCAGTTTCTACGAGCAGTACTTC. Translated: CASSEASGSSFYEQYF.

The chain couples TRBV5-1 to TRBJ2-5, with 12 bases matching TRBD2. V gave up 4 bases and J gave up 5 bases; unmatched junction bases: 9. From germline, CDR1 is SGHRS and CDR2 YFSETQ. The CDR3 is made up of 16 amino acids. CDR3 protein: CASSLTPSGRAETQYF. In nucleotides, the CDR3 is TGCGCCAGCAGCCTGACACCTAGCGGGAGGGCCGAGACCCAGTACTTC.

The rearrangement uses TRBV7-3 and TRBJ1-1; no firm D call. CDR3 length equals 14 residues. Germline V gives CDR1 SGHTA, CDR2 FQGTGA. Between the trimmed V and J ends, which lost 2 bases and 0 bases, there was a span of 7 bases. The DNA of the CDR3 is TGTGCCAGCAGCTTATACAGCATGAACACTGAAGCTTTCTTT. Translation: CASSLYSMNTEAFF.

The CDR3 loop reads CASSEWGGNSNQPQHF. The CDR3 bases are TGTGCCAGCAGTGAATGGGGGGGGAATAGCAATCAGCCCCAGCATTTT. The gene calls are TRBV2 and TRBJ1-5; tentative D call: TRBD1 (5 bases). Germline assignment: CDR1 SNHLY and CDR2 FYNNEI. This CDR3 has 16 amino acids. Trimming cost V 2 bases and J 0 bases, with 11 bases left between them.

V gene TRBV2 combines with J gene TRBJ2-3, with D possibly being TRBD1 (7 bases). The germline V gene encodes CDR1 SNHLY and CDR2 FYNNEI. With 4 bases removed from V and 4 bases from J, the gap between germline ends came to 24 bases. The CDR3 loop spans 18 amino acids. CDR3 sequence: CASSGPGGSGDGADTQYF. In DNA, the CDR3 is TGTGCCAGCAGTGGGCCAGGGGGGTCAGGAGATGGGGCAGATACGCAGTATTTT.

The V call is TRBV4-2, the J call TRBJ1-1, with D unresolved. The V end lost 3 bases, the J end lost 1 base, and 9 bases lay between the germline ends. Germline CDR1 and CDR2: LGHNA and YNFKEQ. The CDR3 contains 14 residues. The chain's CDR3 is CASSHGPTNTEAFF. The DNA for the CDR3 is TGTGCCAGCAGCCATGGGCCGACGAACACTGAAGCTTTCTTT.

The V and J genes are TRBV6-5 and TRBJ2-7; TRBD2 agrees at 9 bases. The V gene's germline CDR1 is MNHEY and CDR2 SVGAGI. V trimming: 0 bases; J trimming: 2 bases; junction bases outside the gene matches: 5. CDR3 size: 16 residues. The CDR3 DNA reads as TGTGCCAGCAGTTACTCTGGCGGGAGGGCCCCCTACGAGCAGTACTTC. Its protein product is CASSYSGGRAPYEQYF.

A single count supports this clone. The rearrangement uses TRBV11-3 and TRBJ2-3; 8 nucleotides match TRBD2. V shed 1 base and J 4 bases; nucleotides not matched to a gene: 7. The V gene's germline CDR1 is SGHNT and CDR2 YENEEA. The CDR3 runs to 16 residues. In nucleotides, the CDR3 is TGTGCCAGCAGCTTAGTGGGAGCGGGAGTATCAGATACGCAGTATTTT. Residues: CASSLVGAGVSDTQYF.

The chain couples TRBV7-8 to TRBJ2-7, with 7 bases lining up with TRBD1. The germline CDR1 and CDR2 sequences are SGHVS and FQNEAQ. The CDR3 runs 13 residues. J was trimmed by 5 bases and V by 1 base; bases with no gene match: 2. As DNA, the CDR3 is TGTGCCAGCAGCTTAGTCGACAGGGACGAGCAGTACTTC. It is translated as CASSLVDRDEQYF.

The table lists this clone with a few counts. The chain carries TRBV7-9 and TRBJ2-7, with TRBD2 matching 9 bases. The junction had 6 bases not matched to a gene; V was cut back by 1 base and J by 5 bases. CDR3 length equals 15 residues. In germline, CDR1 is SEHNR, CDR2 FQNEAQ (reference sequence). This CDR3 reads CASSLVREGWNEQYF. DNA for the CDR3: TGTGCCAGCAGCTTAGTGCGGGAGGGCTGGAACGAGCAGTACTTC. The full variable domain, its missing parts supplied by reference TRBV7-9 and TRBJ2-7, is DTGVSQNPRHKITKRGQNVTFRCDPISEHNRLYWYRQTLGQGPEFLTYFQNEAQLEKSRLLSDRFSAERPKGSFSTLEIQRTEQGDSAMYLCASSLVREGWNEQYFGPGTRLTVT.

This clone appeared once. The V and J genes are TRBV7-9 and TRBJ1-4; TRBD1 agrees at 9 bases. The CDR3 is 14 amino acids. J was trimmed by 6 bases and V by 4 bases; bases with no gene match: 3. Per germline, CDR1 SEHNR and CDR2 FQNEAQ (reference sequence). CDR3 DNA: TGTGCCAGCAGCTACCGGGACAGGGATGAAAAACTGTTTTTT. Its translation is CASSYRDRDEKLFF.

V is TRBV14 and J is TRBJ1-2; TRBD1 agrees at 9 bases. CDR3 length: 15 residues. Unmatched junction bases numbered 3, after V lost 4 bases and J lost 0 bases. The germline gives CDR1 SGHDN, CDR2 FVKESK. The CDR3 DNA reads as TGTGCCAGCAGCCCGGGGACAGGGACTAACTATGGCTACACCTTC. This encodes CASSPGTGTNYGYTF.

The chain combines TRBV29-1 with TRBJ1-1, with D tentatively TRBD1 (5 bases). CDR3 length equals 11 residues. V gave up 6 bases and J gave up 6 bases, with 11 bases separating them. Germline assignment: CDR1 SQVTM and CDR2 ANQGSEA. This CDR3 reads CSVQGHPEAFF. The CDR3 coding sequence is TGCAGCGTCCAGGGTCATCCTGAAGCTTTCTTT.

The chain couples TRBV15 to TRBJ1-5; possibly TRBD1 for D (5 bases). V lost 2 bases to trimming and J lost 1 base, with 18 bases between them. Germline lookup yields CDR1 LNHNV and CDR2 YYDKDF (reference sequence). The CDR3 is 18 amino acids. CDR3 DNA: TGTGCCACCAGCAGATCTGGGGTGGGGCCCGGAAGCAATCAGCCCCAGCATTTT. Protein sequence: CATSRSGVGPGSNQPQHF.